This entry is about one T cell receptor beta chain. This receptor's antigen is unknown. No much larger clonotype is one base removed from it; base qualities were not supplied. TCR beta CDR3 regions were amplified from genomic DNA with the immunoSEQ assay, a bias-controlled multiplex PCR using V- and J-specific primers. In a second PCR step, a proprietary barcode and Illumina adapter sequences were attached to the CDR3 amplicons. An Illumina MiSeq instrument was used to sequence the CDR3 libraries. Turning to the authors' computational methods: Export and quality control were handled in immunoSEQ Analyzer 3.0, while downstream analyses relied on R Bioconductor and Immunarch. Repertoire metrics were calculated using only productive rearrangements within the normalized downsampled data set. In the normalized cohort, a clonotype counted as pathologically expanded if the clonotype was larger than 5 templates. The Inverse Simpson Index was used to measure repertoire diversity. The non-normalized data set was used for CMV-specificity analyses so that all clonotypes could be captured. The source is immuneACCESS, and TCRdb retained only in-frame sequences with V and J called. Part of the clones is not carried over; for the studies checked, unresolved V genes explain less than half of this, and the remainder is unexplained. Clone size and the V and J calls come from that table; the DNA yielded D and trimming. The sample table holds some 4,300 clones, of which about 96% were seen once. The ten largest clones take up around 2.5% of the sample.

The data were obtained in a study of T cell clonotyping in hematopoietic cell transplantation (dated by TCRdb to the early 2020s). Regarding the complete study: The study collected 120 to 150 blood samples from approximately 32 consecutive transplant recipients and their related donors. Patient recruitment ran from late 2015 to early 2017, and follow-up continued until late 2020 or death. Study-level results and caveats: The sample size was limited and the cells went unsorted, which meant the CD4 and CD8 repertoire contributions could not be told apart. Inverse Simpson Index values from donors and from recipients before transplant predicted broader TCR repertoire diversity after transplant. Just a small fraction of recipient repertoires overlapped with donor repertoires, and more than 95% appeared de novo at the given depth. After transplant, TCR diversity in recipients dropped, and pathologically expanded clonotypes climbed progressively between day 30 and day 180.

The time point label corresponds to: 100 days after allo-HCT. Blood from recipients was drawn about 28 days before transplant and again at days 30, 100 and 180 after transplant. Nuclei Lysis Solution was used to extract genomic DNA from fresh or cryopreserved unfractionated peripheral blood mononuclear cells. V is clipped by 1 base and J by 5 bases, and the sequence between their germline boundaries is 18 bases long. Spanning cysteine to phenylalanine, the CDR3 consists of 16 amino acids. Just CDR3 DNA is preserved here, 48 bases in frame from base 1. The germline V gene provides CDR1 SGHTA and CDR2 FQGNSA.

The chain is made from TRBV7-2 and TRBJ2-7, with the D gene call left open. Sequencing used PBMCs, obtained 100 days after allogeneic stem cell transplant. The sequence derives from a male patient between 40 and 49 years old who had an allogeneic stem cell transplant from a related donor, so the T cells may come from the graft donor. Some clones in this sample may be carry-over from other donors' samples. The CDR3 reads CASSLVSSGKYNEQYF. The sequenced DNA is TGTGCCAGCAGCTTAGTATCTTCTGGGAAATATAACGAGCAGTACTTC.